The rows below give T cell receptor beta chains drawn from one sample of a study of cytomegalovirus exposure and HLA in healthy donors. Clones were read by immunoSEQ multiplex PCR, and TCRdb kept only the in-frame ones, dropping some. The data show approximately 130,000 clones, 65% to 85% seen once. Source material: PBMCs. Receptor source: a woman aged 35 to 49 in good health and CMV-seronegative. Both conserved end residues are part of each CDR3.

>TRBJ2-2|TRBV5-1
CASSALAGRNTGELFF
>TRBJ2-5|TRBV19
CASSIPGRRETQYF
>TRBJ2-2|TRBV5-1
CASSLGKTGLSGELFF
>TRBJ2-1|TRBV9
CASSVAISSYNEQFF
>TRBJ1-2|TRBV9
CASRGEEANYGYTF
>TRBJ1-6|TRBV28
CASSPSGGHSPLHF
>TRBJ2-5|TRBV28
CASSLYLTGGSPDF
>.|TRBV2
CASSEEAGYEQYF
>TRBJ1-2|TRBV6-1
CASRDQQGAYGYTF
>TRBJ2-7|TRBV30
CAWNLAGAHEQYF
>TRBJ2-3|TRBV15
CATSRGQGTDTQYF
>TRBJ2-6|TRBV9
CASSGTLFSGANVLTF
>TRBJ1-1|TRBV7-2
CASSLRGEGAFF
>TRBJ2-3|TRBV10-3
CAISESRRESQYF
>TRBJ1-5|TRBV5-4
CASSLGGQADQPQHF
>TRBJ1-1|TRBV30
CAWTKNTEAFF
>TRBJ2-2|TRBV5-1
CASSWGLAGGQNTGELFF
>TRBJ1-1|TRBV9
CASSVTGGAGTEAFF
>TRBJ1-2|TRBV9
CASSGLLSYGYTF
>TRBJ2-5|TRBV30
CAGGRGLMGQETQYF
>TRBJ2-3|TRBV9
CASSVGLAGASSTDTQYF
>TRBJ2-7|TRBV7-7
CASSLAGAYEQYF
>TRBJ1-4|TRBV5-4
CASSLDRGIEKLFF
>TRBJ2-2|TRBV9
CASSGPGQGLLGNTGELFF
>TRBJ2-7|TRBV27
CASRRDREGKQYF
>TRBJ1-3|TRBV7-9
CASSLEGGQGTGNTIYF
>TRBJ2-7|TRBV4-1
CASSQEGTALSYEQYF
>TRBJ2-2|TRBV7-2
CASSLQGVINTGELFF
>TRBJ1-5|TRBV6-4
CASSLSSNQPQHF
>TRBJ2-2|TRBV19
CASSRAVQGGELFF
>TRBJ1-1|TRBV7-8
CASSLGWETEAFF
>TRBJ1-1|TRBV7-2
CASSFGQGFTEAFF